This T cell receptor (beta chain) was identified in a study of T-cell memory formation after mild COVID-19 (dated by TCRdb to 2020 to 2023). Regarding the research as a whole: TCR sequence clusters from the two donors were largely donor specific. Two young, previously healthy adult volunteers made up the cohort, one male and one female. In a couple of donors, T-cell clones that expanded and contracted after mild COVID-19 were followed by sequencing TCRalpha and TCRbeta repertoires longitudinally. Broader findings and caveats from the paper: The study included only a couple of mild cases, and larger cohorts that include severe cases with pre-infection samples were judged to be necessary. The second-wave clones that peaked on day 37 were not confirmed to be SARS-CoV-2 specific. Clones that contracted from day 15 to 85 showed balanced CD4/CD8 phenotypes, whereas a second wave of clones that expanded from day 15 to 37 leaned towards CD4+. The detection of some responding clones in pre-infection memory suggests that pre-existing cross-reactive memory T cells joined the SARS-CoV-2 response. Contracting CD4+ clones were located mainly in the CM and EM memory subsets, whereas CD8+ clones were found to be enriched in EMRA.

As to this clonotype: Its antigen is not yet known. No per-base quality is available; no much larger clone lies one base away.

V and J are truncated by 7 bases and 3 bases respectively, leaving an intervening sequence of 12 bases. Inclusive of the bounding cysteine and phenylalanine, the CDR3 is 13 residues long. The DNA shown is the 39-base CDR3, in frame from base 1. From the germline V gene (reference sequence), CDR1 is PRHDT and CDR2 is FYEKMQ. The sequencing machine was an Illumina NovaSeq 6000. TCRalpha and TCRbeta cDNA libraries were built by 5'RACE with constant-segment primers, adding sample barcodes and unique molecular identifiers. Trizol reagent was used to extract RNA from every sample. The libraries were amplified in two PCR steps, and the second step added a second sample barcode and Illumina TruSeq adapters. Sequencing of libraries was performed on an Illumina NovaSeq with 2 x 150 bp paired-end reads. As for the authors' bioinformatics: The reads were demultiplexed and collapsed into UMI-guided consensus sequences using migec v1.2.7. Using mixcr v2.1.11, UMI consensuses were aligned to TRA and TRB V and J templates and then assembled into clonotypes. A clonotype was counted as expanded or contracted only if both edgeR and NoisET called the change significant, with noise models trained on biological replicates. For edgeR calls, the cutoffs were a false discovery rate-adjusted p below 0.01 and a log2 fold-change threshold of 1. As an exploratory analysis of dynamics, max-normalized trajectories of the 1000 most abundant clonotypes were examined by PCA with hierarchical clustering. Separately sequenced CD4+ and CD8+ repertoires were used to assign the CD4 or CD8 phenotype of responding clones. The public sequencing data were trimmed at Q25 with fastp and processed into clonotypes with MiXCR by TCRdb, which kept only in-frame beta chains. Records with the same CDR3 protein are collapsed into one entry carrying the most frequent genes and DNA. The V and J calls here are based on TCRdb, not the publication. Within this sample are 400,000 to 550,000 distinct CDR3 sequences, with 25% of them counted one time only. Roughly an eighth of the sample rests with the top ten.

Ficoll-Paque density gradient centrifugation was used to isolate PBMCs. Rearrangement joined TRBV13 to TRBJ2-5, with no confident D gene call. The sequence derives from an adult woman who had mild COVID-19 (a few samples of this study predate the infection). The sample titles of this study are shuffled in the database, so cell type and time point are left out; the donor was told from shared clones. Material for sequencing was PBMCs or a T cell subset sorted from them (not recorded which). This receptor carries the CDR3 CASTVSWEETQYF. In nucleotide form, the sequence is TGTGCCAGCACCGTCAGTTGGGAAGAGACCCAGTACTTC.